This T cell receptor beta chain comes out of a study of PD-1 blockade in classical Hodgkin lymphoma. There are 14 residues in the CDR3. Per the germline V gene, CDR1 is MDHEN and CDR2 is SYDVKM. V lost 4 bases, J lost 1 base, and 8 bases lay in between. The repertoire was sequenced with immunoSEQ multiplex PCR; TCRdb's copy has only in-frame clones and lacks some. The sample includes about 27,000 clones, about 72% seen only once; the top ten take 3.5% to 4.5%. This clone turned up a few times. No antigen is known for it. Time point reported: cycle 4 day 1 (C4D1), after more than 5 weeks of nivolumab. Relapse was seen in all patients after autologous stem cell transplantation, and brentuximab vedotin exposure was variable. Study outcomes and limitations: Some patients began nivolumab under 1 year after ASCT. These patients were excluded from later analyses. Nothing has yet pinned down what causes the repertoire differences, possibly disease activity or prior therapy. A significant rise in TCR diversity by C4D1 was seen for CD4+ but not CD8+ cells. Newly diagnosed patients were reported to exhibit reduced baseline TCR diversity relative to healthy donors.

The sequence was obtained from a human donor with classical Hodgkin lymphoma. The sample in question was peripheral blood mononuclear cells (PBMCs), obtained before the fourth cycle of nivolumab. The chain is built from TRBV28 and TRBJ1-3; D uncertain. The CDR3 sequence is CASSSTESGNTIYF. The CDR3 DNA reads TGTGCCAGCAGTTCTACGGAGTCTGGAAACACCATATATTTT.